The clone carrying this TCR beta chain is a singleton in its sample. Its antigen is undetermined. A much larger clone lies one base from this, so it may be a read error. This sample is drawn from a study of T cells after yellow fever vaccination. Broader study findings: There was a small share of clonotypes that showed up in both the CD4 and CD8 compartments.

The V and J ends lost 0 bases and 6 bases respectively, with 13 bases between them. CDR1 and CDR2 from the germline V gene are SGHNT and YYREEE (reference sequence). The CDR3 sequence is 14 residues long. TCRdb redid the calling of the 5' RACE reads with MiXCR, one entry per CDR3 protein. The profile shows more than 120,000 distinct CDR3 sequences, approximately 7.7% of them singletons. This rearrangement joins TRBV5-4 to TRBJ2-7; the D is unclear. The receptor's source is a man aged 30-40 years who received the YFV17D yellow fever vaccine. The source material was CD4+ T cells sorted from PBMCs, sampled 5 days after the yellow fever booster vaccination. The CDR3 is CASSLGSWVGEQYF. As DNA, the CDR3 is TGTGCCAGCAGCTTGGGGTCCTGGGTTGGCGAGCAGTACTTC.